This T cell receptor (delta chain) was profiled in a study of γδ T cells in repeated Plasmodium falciparum infection. Whole-study findings and limits: In Vdelta2-negative, largely Vdelta1+, gammadelta repertoires, repeated controlled infections appeared to drive clonal selection waves. Malian donors came from one small rural village, predominantly one ethnic group.

Both TRG and TRD chains were sequenced from each sorted sample. TCRdb re-called clones from the multiplex PCR reads using CATT. This table has tens of thousands of delta-chain clones, 0.9% to 1% appearing once. Germline loops: CDR1 GEAIGNYY, CDR2 EKD. V was clipped by 0 bases and J by 3 bases; unmatched bases: 4. This CDR3 is 16 amino acids long. Flow sorting of PBMC yielded separate Vgamma9/Vdelta2+ and Vdelta2-negative gammadelta T cell populations for bulk repertoire analysis. Comments on this clone: What it binds is not known. The protein that TCRdb holds for this DNA derives from a much larger clone and differs from the translated DNA at residue 11, which likely indicates a read error; the protein shown here is translated from the DNA.

Sequenced sample: gamma-delta T cells from blood. The source is a pool of human donors (malaria-infected and uninfected, not separated). The gene calls are TRDV2 and TRDJ1; 12 nucleotides line up with TRDD3. The J gene, absent from TCRdb, was called here by matching the DNA to germline. The CDR3 loop is CACDTAPGGYADKLIF. In DNA form, the CDR3 reads TGTGCCTGTGACACCGCCCCTGGGGGATACGCCGATAAACTCATCTTT.